This paragraph reports one T cell receptor beta chain. The antigen is unknown. Resections that were taken during corrective heart surgery supplied the thymus tissue. The entry originates in a study of human thymus T cells. Points from the study as a whole: Related work showed strongly overlapping thymic repertoires across unrelated individuals. Apparent skewing of V and J gene usage characterized both thymic and blood repertoires.

Trimming at V came to 5 bases and at J to 0 bases, leaving 7 bases not matched to a gene. The CDR3 spans 16 residues. Germline assignment: CDR1 MNHEY and CDR2 SMNVEV (reference sequence). The table came from immunoSEQ multiplex PCR; TCRdb's copy has only in-frame clones and leaves some out. The data show some 78,000 clones, about 96% seen once. The TCR was taken from a boy younger than two with a congenital heart defect but otherwise immunologically healthy. This sequence joins TRBV27 and TRBJ2-5; 9 bases are a match to TRBD1. The sequenced material came from thymus tissue. CDR3 loop: CASSPRTGEDQETQYF. The CDR3 coding sequence is TGTGCCAGCAGTCCTCGGACAGGGGAAGACCAAGAGACCCAGTACTTC.